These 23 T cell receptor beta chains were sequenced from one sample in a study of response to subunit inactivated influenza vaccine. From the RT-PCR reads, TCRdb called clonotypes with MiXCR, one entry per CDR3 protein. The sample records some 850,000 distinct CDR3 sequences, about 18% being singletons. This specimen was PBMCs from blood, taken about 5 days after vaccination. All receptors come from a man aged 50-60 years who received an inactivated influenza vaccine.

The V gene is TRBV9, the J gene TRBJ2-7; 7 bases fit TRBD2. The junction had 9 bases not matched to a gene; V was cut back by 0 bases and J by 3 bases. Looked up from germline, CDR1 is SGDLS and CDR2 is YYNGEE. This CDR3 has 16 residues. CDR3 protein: CASSVGFMGGDYEQYF. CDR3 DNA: TGTGCCAGCAGCGTAGGGTTTATGGGAGGGGACTACGAGCAGTACTTC. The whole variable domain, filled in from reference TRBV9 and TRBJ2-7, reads DSGVTQTPKHLITATGQRVTLRCSPRSGDLSVYWYQQSLDQGLQFLIQYYNGEERAKGNILERFSAQQFPDLHSELNLSSLELGDSALYFCASSVGFMGGDYEQYFGPGTRLTVT.

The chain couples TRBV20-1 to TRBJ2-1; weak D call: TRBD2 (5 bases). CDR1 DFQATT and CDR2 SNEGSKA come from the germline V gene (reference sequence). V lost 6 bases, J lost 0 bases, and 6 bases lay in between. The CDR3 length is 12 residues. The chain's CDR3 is CSARGSYNEQFF. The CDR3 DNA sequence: TGCAGTGCACGGGGCTCCTACAATGAGCAGTTCTTC.

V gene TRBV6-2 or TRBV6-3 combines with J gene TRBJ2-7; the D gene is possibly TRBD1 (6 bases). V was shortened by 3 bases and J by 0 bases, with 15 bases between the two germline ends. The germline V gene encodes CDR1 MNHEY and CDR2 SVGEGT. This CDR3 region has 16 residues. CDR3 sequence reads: CASSYLQGENSYEQYF. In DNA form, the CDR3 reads TGTGCCAGCAGTTATTTACAGGGCGAGAACTCCTACGAGCAGTACTTC.

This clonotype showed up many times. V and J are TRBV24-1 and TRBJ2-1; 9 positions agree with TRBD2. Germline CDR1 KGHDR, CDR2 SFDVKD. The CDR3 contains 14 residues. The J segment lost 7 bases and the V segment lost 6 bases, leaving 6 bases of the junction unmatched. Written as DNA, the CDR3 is TGTGCCACCAGTCACGCGGGGGGGAAGAATGAGCAGTTCTTC. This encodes CATSHAGGKNEQFF.

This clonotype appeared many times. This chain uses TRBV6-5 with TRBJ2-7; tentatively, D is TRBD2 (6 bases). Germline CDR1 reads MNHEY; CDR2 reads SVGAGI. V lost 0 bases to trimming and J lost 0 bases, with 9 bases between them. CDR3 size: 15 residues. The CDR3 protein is CASSYSGGSSYEQYF. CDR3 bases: TGTGCCAGCAGTTACTCCGGAGGGAGCTCCTACGAGCAGTACTTC.

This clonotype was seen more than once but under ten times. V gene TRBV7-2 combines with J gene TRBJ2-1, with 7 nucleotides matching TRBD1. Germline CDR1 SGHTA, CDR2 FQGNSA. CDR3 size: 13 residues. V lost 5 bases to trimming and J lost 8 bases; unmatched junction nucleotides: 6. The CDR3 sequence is CASSVDREYEQFF. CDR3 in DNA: TGTGCCAGCAGCGTAGACAGGGAGTATGAGCAGTTCTTC.

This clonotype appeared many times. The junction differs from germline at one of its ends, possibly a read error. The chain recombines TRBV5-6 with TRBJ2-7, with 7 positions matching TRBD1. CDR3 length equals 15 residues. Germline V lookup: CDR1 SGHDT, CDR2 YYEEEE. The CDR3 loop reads CASSLRTGWSSEQYF. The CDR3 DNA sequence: TGTGCCAGCAGCTTAAGGACAGGATGGTCCTCCGAGCAGTACTTC.

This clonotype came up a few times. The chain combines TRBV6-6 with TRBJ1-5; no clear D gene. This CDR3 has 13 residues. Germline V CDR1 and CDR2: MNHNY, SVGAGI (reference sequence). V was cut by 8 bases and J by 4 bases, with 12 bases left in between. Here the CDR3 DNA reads TGTGCCAGCCATTTCCGGGAGAATCAGCCCCAGCATTTT. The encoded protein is CASHFRENQPQHF.

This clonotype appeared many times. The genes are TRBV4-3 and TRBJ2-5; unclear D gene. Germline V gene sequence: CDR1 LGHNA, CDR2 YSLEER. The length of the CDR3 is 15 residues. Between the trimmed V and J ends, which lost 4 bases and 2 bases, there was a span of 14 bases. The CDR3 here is CASSLNGQKQETQYF. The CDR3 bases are TGCGCCAGCAGCCTGAACGGTCAGAAACAAGAGACCCAGTACTTC.

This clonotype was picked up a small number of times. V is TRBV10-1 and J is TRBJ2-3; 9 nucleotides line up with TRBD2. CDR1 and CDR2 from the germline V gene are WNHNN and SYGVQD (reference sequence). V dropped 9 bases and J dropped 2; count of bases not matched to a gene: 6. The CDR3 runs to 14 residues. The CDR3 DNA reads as TGCGCCAGGCTAGCGGGGAGGACCACAGATACGCAGTATTTT. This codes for CARLAGRTTDTQYF.

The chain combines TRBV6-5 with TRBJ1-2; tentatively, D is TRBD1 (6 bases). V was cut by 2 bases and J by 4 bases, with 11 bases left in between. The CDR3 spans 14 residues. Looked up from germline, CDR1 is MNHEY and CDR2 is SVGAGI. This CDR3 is CASSYGGGSYGYTF. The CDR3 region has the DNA TGTGCCAGCAGTTACGGGGGGGGCTCCTATGGCTACACCTTC.

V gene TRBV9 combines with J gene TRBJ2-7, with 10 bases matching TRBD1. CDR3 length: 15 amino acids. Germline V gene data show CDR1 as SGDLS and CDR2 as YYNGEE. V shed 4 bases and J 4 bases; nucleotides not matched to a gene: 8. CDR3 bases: TGTGCCAGCAGCAGGACAGGGGGGACCTTGTACGAGCAGTACTTC. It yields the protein CASSRTGGTLYEQYF.

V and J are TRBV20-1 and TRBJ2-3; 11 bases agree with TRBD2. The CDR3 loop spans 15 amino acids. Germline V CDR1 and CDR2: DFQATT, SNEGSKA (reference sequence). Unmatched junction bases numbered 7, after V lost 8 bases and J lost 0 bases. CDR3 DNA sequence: TGCAGTACTTATAGCGGGGGGGAAAGCACAGATACGCAGTATTTT. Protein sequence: CSTYSGGESTDTQYF.

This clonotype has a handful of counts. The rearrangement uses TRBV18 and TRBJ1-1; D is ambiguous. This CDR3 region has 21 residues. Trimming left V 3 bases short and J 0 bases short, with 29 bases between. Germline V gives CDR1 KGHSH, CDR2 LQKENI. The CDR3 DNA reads TGTGCCAGCTCACCCGTAGTCCGGTCCGGGCTTGAGACTAAACTGAACACTGAAGCTTTCTTT. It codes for CASSPVVRSGLETKLNTEAFF.

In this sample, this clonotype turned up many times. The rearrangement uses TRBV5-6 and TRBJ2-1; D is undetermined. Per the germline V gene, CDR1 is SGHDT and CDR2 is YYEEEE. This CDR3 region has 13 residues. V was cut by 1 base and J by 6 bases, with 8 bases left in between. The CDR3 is CASSLKGGNEQFF. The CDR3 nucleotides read TGTGCCAGCAGCTTGAAGGGCGGCAATGAGCAGTTCTTC.

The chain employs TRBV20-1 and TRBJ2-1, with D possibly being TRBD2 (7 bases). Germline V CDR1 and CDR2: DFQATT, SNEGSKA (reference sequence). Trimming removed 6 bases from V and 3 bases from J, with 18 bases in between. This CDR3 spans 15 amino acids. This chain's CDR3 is CSAGGQALLYNEQFF. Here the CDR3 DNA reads TGCAGTGCCGGGGGGCAAGCCCTGCTCTACAATGAGCAGTTCTTC.

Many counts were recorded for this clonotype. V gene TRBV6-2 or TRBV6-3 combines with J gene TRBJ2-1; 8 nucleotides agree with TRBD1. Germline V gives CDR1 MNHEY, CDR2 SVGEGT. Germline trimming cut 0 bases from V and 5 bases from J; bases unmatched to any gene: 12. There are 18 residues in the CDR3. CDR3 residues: CASSYSTLFLDRDNEQFF. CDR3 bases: TGTGCCAGCAGTTACTCGACGCTGTTCCTGGACAGGGACAATGAGCAGTTCTTC.

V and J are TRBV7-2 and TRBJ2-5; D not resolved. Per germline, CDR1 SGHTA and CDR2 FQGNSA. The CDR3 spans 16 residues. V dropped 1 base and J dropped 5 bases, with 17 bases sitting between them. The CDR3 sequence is CASSLVGQTIAETQYF. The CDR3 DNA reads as TGTGCCAGCAGCTTAGTGGGCCAGACAATCGCGGAGACCCAGTACTTC.

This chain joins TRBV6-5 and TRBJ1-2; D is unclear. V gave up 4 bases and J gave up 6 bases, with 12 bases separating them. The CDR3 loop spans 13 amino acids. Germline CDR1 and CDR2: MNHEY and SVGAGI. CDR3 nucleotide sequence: TGTGCCAGCAGTTTAACGGACGGTCATGGCTACACCTTC. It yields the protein CASSLTDGHGYTF.

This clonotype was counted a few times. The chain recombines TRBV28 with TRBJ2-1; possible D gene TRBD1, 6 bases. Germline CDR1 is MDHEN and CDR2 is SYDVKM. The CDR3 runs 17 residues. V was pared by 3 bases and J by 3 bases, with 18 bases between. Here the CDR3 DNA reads TGTGCCAGCAGTTTCGGGGCAGGGGCGCTAAACTACAATGAGCAGTTCTTC. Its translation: CASSFGAGALNYNEQFF.

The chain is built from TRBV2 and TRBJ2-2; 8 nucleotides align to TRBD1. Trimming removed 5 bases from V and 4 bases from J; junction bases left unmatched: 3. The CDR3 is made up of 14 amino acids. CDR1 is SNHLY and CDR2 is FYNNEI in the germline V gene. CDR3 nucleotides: TGTGCCAGCAGTAGACAGGGGCCCACCGGGGAGCTGTTTTTT. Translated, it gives CASSRQGPTGELFF.

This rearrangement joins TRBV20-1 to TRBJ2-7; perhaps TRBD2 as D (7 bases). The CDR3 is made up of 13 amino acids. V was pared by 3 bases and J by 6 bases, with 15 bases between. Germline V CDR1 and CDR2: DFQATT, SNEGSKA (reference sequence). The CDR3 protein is CSAREGGPGEQYF. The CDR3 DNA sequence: TGCAGTGCTAGGGAGGGGGGGCCAGGCGAGCAGTACTTC.

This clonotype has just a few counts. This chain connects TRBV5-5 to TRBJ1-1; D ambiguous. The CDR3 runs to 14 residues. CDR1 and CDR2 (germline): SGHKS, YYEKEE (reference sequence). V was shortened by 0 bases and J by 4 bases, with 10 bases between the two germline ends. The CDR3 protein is CASSLGWVSTEAFF. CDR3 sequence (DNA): TGTGCCAGCAGCTTGGGATGGGTATCCACTGAAGCTTTCTTT.